This entry lists 16 T cell receptor beta chains sequenced from one sample in a study of beta chain features in type 1 diabetes. Reverse transcribing all isolated RNA meant expressed TCRB transcripts were sequenced. Produced via immunoSEQ multiplex PCR; TCRdb's table is partial and in-frame only. The sample consists of around 250,000 clones, 27% of them appearing once. Sequencing used central memory CD4+ T cells from blood. These receptors all stem from a young man in good health.

Only a few counts were recorded for this clone. The chain has TRBV5-4 and TRBJ2-7, with 14 bases aligning to TRBD2. V lost 4 bases, J lost 4 bases, and 4 bases stayed unmatched. The CDR3 is made up of 15 amino acids. Germline V gene sequence: CDR1 SGHNT, CDR2 YYREEE (reference sequence). The CDR3 region has the DNA TGTGCCAGCAGCGGGGGGACTAGCGGGAGTTACGAGCAGTACTTC. It encodes CASSGGTSGSYEQYF. Based on the CDR3 plus reference TRBV5-4 and TRBJ2-7, the full variable domain is ETGVTQSPTHLIKTRGQQVTLRCSSQSGHNTVSWYQQALGQGPQFIFQYYREEENGRGNFPPRFSGLQFPNYSSELNVNALELDDSALYLCASSGGTSGSYEQYFGPGTRLTVT.

Only a few counts were recorded for this clone. The rearrangement uses TRBV14 and TRBJ1-6, with D perhaps matching TRBD1 (5 bases). Germline-derived CDR1 and CDR2 are SGHDN and FVKESK. There are 15 residues in the CDR3. V lost 0 bases and J lost 7, with 10 bases in between. CDR3 residues: CASSQDGGRNSPLHF. In nucleotides, the CDR3 is TGTGCCAGCAGCCAAGATGGGGGGAGAAATTCACCCCTCCACTTT. Using reference TRBV14 and TRBJ1-6 for the parts outside the CDR3, the full variable domain is EAGVTQFPSHSVIEKGQTVTLRCDPISGHDNLYWYRRVMGKEIKFLLHFVKESKQDESGMPNNRFLAERTGGTYSTLKVQPAELEDSGVYFCASSQDGGRNSPLHFGNGTRLTVT.

This clone was seen a handful of times. The identical CDR3 is also encoded by other nucleotide sequences in the sample. V gene TRBV29-1 combines with J gene TRBJ2-7; the match to TRBD1 covers 10 bases. Germline-derived CDR1 and CDR2 are SQVTM and ANQGSEA. This CDR3 is built from 12 residues. V shed 6 bases, J shed 5 bases, and the junction held 4 bases outside the gene matches. CDR3 nucleotide sequence: TGCAGCGTCGCGACAGGGGGCGACGAGCAGTACTTC. It codes for CSVATGGDEQYF.

The chain is built from TRBV5-4 and TRBJ2-5; 12 bases are shared with TRBD2. The CDR3 contains 15 residues. Germline lookup yields CDR1 SGHNT and CDR2 YYREEE (reference sequence). V shed 3 bases and J 5 bases; nucleotides not matched to a gene: 5. The CDR3 sequence is CASSSGLAGRETQYF. The CDR3 DNA reads TGTGCCAGCAGCTCAGGACTAGCGGGGCGGGAGACCCAGTACTTC. Looking up the rest from reference TRBV5-4 and TRBJ2-5 gives the full variable domain: ETGVTQSPTHLIKTRGQQVTLRCSSQSGHNTVSWYQQALGQGPQFIFQYYREEENGRGNFPPRFSGLQFPNYSSELNVNALELDDSALYLCASSSGLAGRETQYFGPGTRLLVL.

V usage is TRBV29-1 and J usage is TRBJ1-2; perhaps TRBD1 as D (5 bases). V was clipped by 4 bases and J by 6 bases, with 9 bases between them. The CDR3 runs to 11 residues. Germline V gene sequence: CDR1 SQVTM, CDR2 ANQGSEA. The CDR3 DNA follows: TGCAGCGTTGTAGGGGTCCATGGCTACACCTTC. It encodes CSVVGVHGYTF.

The chain combines TRBV4-1 with TRBJ2-5, with no clear D. Germline values: CDR1 MGHRA, CDR2 YSYEKL. Trimming removed 0 bases from V and 3 bases from J, with 11 bases in between. This CDR3 is built from 15 residues. The CDR3 region is CASSQEDGEKETQYF. The CDR3 DNA is TGCGCCAGCAGCCAAGAAGATGGAGAGAAAGAGACCCAGTACTTC.

The CDR3, as DNA: TGTGCCAGCAGCTACGCGGACAGCAAAGAGACCCAGTACTTC. This sequence encodes CASSYADSKETQYF. This rearrangement joins TRBV7-2 to TRBJ2-5, with a tentative D call TRBD1 (6 bases). Trimming cost V 4 bases and J 3 bases, with 12 bases left between them. The CDR3 is 14 amino acids. Germline CDR1 reads SGHTA; CDR2 reads FQGNSA.

Remarks on this clone: This sample includes further DNA sequences coding for the same CDR3. The gene calls are TRBV7-2 and TRBJ2-1; D gene ambiguous. V gave up 0 bases and J gave up 4 bases, with 4 bases separating them. The CDR3 extends over 13 amino acids. From germline, CDR1 is SGHTA and CDR2 FQGNSA. The CDR3 nucleotides are TGTGCCAGCAGCTTAGCCCCGTACAATGAGCAGTTCTTC. Translation: CASSLAPYNEQFF.

The chain has TRBV28 and TRBJ2-7; 8 positions match TRBD1. The CDR3 contains 16 residues. The ends lost 4 bases at V and 3 bases at J; junction bases unmatched: 11. The germline V gene encodes CDR1 MDHEN and CDR2 SYDVKM. The CDR3 region is CASSYSRGTGGYEQYF. Here the CDR3 DNA reads TGTGCCAGCAGTTATTCCCGCGGGACAGGAGGCTACGAGCAGTACTTC. Looking up the rest from reference TRBV28 and TRBJ2-7 gives the full variable domain: DVKVTQSSRYLVKRTGEKVFLECVQDMDHENMFWYRQDPGLGLRLIYFSYDVKMKEKGDIPEGYSVSREKKERFSLILESASTNQTSMYLCASSYSRGTGGYEQYFGPGTRLTVT.

Note on this clone: One junction end disagrees with the germline gene, perhaps due to a read error. V and J are TRBV2 and TRBJ1-6; D perhaps matches TRBD1 (6 bases). This CDR3 has 17 residues. The germline CDR1 and CDR2 sequences are SNHLY and FYNNEI. CDR3 residues: CASSEAGGRSYNSPLHF. The CDR3 region has the DNA TGTGCCAGCAGCGAAGCTGGGGGCAGGTCCTATAATTCACCCCTCCACTTT.

This clone was seen a handful of times. For the CDR3, the DNA is TGTGCCACCAGCCCCGATCCGGCCAAAGCCAATGAGCAGTTCTTC. It codes for CATSPDPAKANEQFF. The chain recombines TRBV15 with TRBJ2-1, with D unresolved. The V end was cut by 5 bases, the J end by 6 bases, with 17 bases between. Germline values: CDR1 LNHNV, CDR2 YYDKDF (reference sequence). This CDR3 contains 15 residues. Based on the CDR3 plus reference TRBV15 and TRBJ2-1, the full variable domain is DAMVIQNPRYQVTQFGKPVTLSCSQTLNHNVMYWYQQKSSQAPKLLFHYYDKDFNNEADTPDNFQSRRPNTSFCFLDIRSPGLGDTAMYLCATSPDPAKANEQFFGPGTRLTVL.

This clone was counted only a few times. The V gene is TRBV6-6, the J gene TRBJ2-1; 7 bases line up with TRBD1. The V gene's germline CDR1 is MNHNY and CDR2 SVGAGI (reference sequence). The CDR3 is made up of 14 amino acids. V lost 7 bases to trimming and J lost 7 bases; unmatched junction nucleotides: 10. In DNA, the CDR3 is TGTGCCAGCAAAGGCAACAGGGGAACGAATGAGCAGTTCTTC. Translation: CASKGNRGTNEQFF.

The chain recombines TRBV7-9 with TRBJ2-7, with 8 nucleotides matching TRBD1. Germline loops: CDR1 SEHNR, CDR2 FQNEAQ (reference sequence). After removal of 5 bases from V and 6 bases from J, the junction contained 6 bases not matched to a gene. The CDR3 sequence is 13 residues long. This CDR3 is CASSQTGGREQYF. CDR3 in DNA: TGTGCCAGCAGCCAAACAGGGGGGCGCGAGCAGTACTTC.

This rearrangement joins TRBV6-1 to TRBJ1-1, with 8 bases aligning to TRBD1. The CDR3 sequence is 13 residues long. CDR1 is MNHNS and CDR2 is SASEGT in the germline V gene. V shed 3 bases and J 7 bases; nucleotides not matched to a gene: 4. The chain's CDR3 is CASSDGTGVEAFF. DNA of the CDR3: TGTGCCAGCAGTGATGGGACAGGCGTTGAAGCTTTCTTT.

V gene TRBV19 combines with J gene TRBJ2-2; 8 bases align to TRBD1. The CDR3 loop spans 14 amino acids. The ends lost 4 bases at V and 6 bases at J; junction bases unmatched: 4. Germline V gene sequence: CDR1 LNHDA, CDR2 SQIVND (reference sequence). As DNA, the CDR3 is TGTGCCAGTAGTAAACAGGGGGTGGCCGGGGAGCTGTTTTTT. Encoded protein: CASSKQGVAGELFF.

This clone appeared a few times. The rearrangement joins TRBV7-2 to TRBJ2-7; weak D call: TRBD1 (5 bases). Trimming cost V 1 base and J 5 bases, with 15 bases left between them. The CDR3 has 15 residues. CDR1 is SGHTA, CDR2 FQGNSA, per germline. The CDR3 nucleotides are TGTGCCAGCAGCTTAGGTCCCGAGCAAGGGGACGAGCAGTACTTC. Translating it yields CASSLGPEQGDEQYF.